This T cell receptor (beta chain) was captured by sequencing in a study of T cells after yellow fever vaccination. Across the study: Each low-cell-number fraction was prepared by means of SMART-Seq v4 Ultra Low Input.

This clonotype was observed at least ten times. Conversion of TCR transcripts into cDNA relied on 5'RACE template switching, which added a universal primer site and UMIs. In TCRdb, the 5' RACE reads were re-called with MiXCR into one record per CDR3 protein. The repertoire holds 250,000 or so distinct CDR3 sequences, 3.6% seen once, with under 20% in the top ten. This TCR was sampled from a man between 18 and 29 years old who received the YFV17D yellow fever vaccine. The specimen was PBMCs, collected 15 days after the yellow fever booster vaccination.

The CDR3 coding sequence is TGTGCCAGCAACCCGGGGGGGGCATACAATGAGCAGTTCTTC. This gives the protein CASNPGGAYNEQFF. The gene calls are TRBV7-2 and TRBJ2-1; 8 positions agree with TRBD2. V dropped 7 bases and J dropped 4; count of bases not matched to a gene: 6. CDR1 is SGHTA, CDR2 FQGNSA, per germline. The CDR3 spans 14 residues.